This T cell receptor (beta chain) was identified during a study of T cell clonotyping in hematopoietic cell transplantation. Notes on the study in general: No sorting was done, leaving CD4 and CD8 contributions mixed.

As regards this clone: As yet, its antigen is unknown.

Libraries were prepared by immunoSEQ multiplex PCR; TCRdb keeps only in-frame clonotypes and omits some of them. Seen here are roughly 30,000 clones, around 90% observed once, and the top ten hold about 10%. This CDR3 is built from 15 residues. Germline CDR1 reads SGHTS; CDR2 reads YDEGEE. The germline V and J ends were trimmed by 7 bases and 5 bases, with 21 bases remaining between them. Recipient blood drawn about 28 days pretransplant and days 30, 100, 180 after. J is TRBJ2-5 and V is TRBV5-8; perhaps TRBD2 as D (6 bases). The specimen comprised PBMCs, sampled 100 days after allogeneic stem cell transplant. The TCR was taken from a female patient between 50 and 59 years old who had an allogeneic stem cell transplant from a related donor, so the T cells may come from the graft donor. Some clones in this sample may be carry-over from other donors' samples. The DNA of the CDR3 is TGTGCCAGCCCTATCCGAGGGGACTGGTGGGAGACCCAGTACTTC. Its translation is CASPIRGDWWETQYF.